The clone carrying this T cell receptor (beta chain) was counted between two and nine times. Specified time point: patch test 1, 2 weeks after DPC sensitization. Treatment in this sample: therapeutic diphenylcyclopropenone sensitization with weekly scalp DPC. Germline lookup yields CDR1 DFQATT and CDR2 SNEGSKA (reference sequence). V was pared by 6 bases and J by 5 bases, with 13 bases of the junction left unmatched. There are 16 residues in the CDR3. This entry belongs to a study of human T cells and chemical hapten exposure. TCRdb processed the RACE reads anew with MiXCR; each CDR3 protein has one entry. Among roughly 180,000 distinct CDR3 sequences, about 20% were seen once, and the ten largest hold under 7.5%.

The clonotype originates from a woman aged 45-65 years with alopecia areata. Some clones in this sample may be carry-over from other donors' samples. The sequencing used whole blood, collected in connection with sensitization to the hapten diphenylcyclopropenone (DPC). The rearrangement links TRBV20-1 to TRBJ2-5, with 12 bases aligning to TRBD2. This CDR3 is CSARPLAGGSDETQYF. CDR3 DNA sequence: TGCAGTGCACGGCCCCTAGCGGGAGGGTCGGATGAGACCCAGTACTTC.